This passage covers 30 T cell receptor beta chains from one sample sequenced in a study of T cells expressing NK-cell markers. TCRdb re-called the 5' RACE reads; every CDR3 protein appears as one record, without DNA. The sample totals about half a million distinct CDR3 sequences. Sequencing was done on a sample of blood T cells: a sorted CD56 or NKG2C T cell subset, CD4+ or CD8+ T cells, or bulk PBMC T cells (not recorded which). These receptors all stem from a woman in her 50s in good health.

The V and J genes are TRBV20-1 and TRBJ2-7. The CDR3 runs to 13 residues. The germline V gene has CDR1 DFQATT and CDR2 SNEGSKA (reference sequence). This CDR3 reads CSAGLMSSYEQYF.

The chain employs TRBV3-1 and TRBJ2-3; TCRdb's D call of TRBD2 is untestable without DNA. CDR1 is LGHDT and CDR2 is YNNKEL in the germline V gene (reference sequence). The CDR3 loop spans 16 amino acids. The CDR3: CASSQGRGWGTDTQYF.

Here the CDR3 reads CASSESGGRRTDTQYF. The gene calls are TRBV10-2 and TRBJ2-3; TCRdb reports TRBD2, a call that lacks DNA to check it against. This CDR3 has 16 amino acids. Germline V CDR1 and CDR2: WSHSY, SAAADI.

The J gene is TRBJ1-1, the V gene TRBV29-1. CDR3 length: 13 amino acids. Germline V lookup: CDR1 SQVTM, CDR2 ANQGSEA. The CDR3 sequence is CSSRLMWNTEAFF.

The V and J genes are TRBV29-1 and TRBJ2-1; TCRdb outputs TRBD1, but without DNA this stays unchecked. CDR1 is SQVTM, CDR2 ANQGSEA, per germline. The CDR3 runs 14 residues. CDR3 amino acids: CSVRRQGAYNEQFF.

V and J are TRBV20-1 and TRBJ2-5; as DNA is missing, the TRBD2 call by TCRdb cannot be tested. The CDR3 has 14 amino acids. Germline V lookup: CDR1 DFQATT, CDR2 SNEGSKA (reference sequence). This CDR3 reads CSARVAGAQETQYF.

The chain couples TRBV11-2 to TRBJ2-1; without DNA, the TCRdb call of TRBD2 cannot be checked. The germline V gene encodes CDR1 SGHAT and CDR2 FQNNGV. The CDR3 is 18 amino acids. The CDR3 loop reads CASSSLSGRALRYNEQFF.

V gene TRBV6-6 combines with J gene TRBJ1-2; the TRBD1 assignment by TCRdb is unverifiable without DNA. CDR1 is MNHNY, CDR2 SVGAGI, per germline (reference sequence). The CDR3 is made up of 15 amino acids. The CDR3: CASRPKGPAGYGYTF.

The chain links TRBV3-1 to TRBJ2-2; TCRdb lists TRBD2, though no DNA is available to test this call. The CDR3 extends over 15 amino acids. Germline loops: CDR1 LGHDT, CDR2 YNNKEL (reference sequence). CDR3 sequence reads: CASSLVSGRAGELFF.

The chain is built from TRBV28 and TRBJ2-5; TCRdb indicates TRBD2, and absent DNA this call remains unverified. Germline V CDR1 and CDR2: MDHEN, SYDVKM. The CDR3 runs 15 residues. The CDR3 is CASDSYRGAKETQYF.

The chain combines TRBV7-2 with TRBJ1-5. The CDR3 sequence is 13 residues long. Germline CDR1 is SGHTA and CDR2 is FQGNSA. The CDR3 reads CASSLVSNQPQHF.

The CDR3 loop is CSVGRGYEQFF. The V and J genes are TRBV29-1 and TRBJ2-1; TCRdb outputs TRBD2, but without DNA this stays unchecked. The CDR3 has 11 residues. Germline-derived CDR1 and CDR2 are SQVTM and ANQGSEA.

The genes are TRBV24-1 and TRBJ2-5. Germline values: CDR1 KGHDR, CDR2 SFDVKD. CDR3 length equals 11 residues. Here the CDR3 reads CATSVGGTQYF.

The chain combines TRBV14 with TRBJ2-1; absent DNA, TCRdb's TRBD2 call cannot be checked. Germline V CDR1 and CDR2: SGHDN, FVKESK. The CDR3 runs 19 residues. CDR3: CASSQARTSGKSIYNEQFF.

The V call is TRBV15, the J call TRBJ2-1; no DNA is available, so the TRBD1 call from TCRdb remains unchecked. Germline V lookup: CDR1 LNHNV, CDR2 YYDKDF (reference sequence). CDR3 length: 17 residues. The CDR3 loop reads CATSPGAGYRSYNEQFF.

This chain joins TRBV11-2 and TRBJ2-1. This CDR3 contains 11 residues. Germline loops: CDR1 SGHAT, CDR2 FQNNGV. CDR3 in amino acids: CASSLQSEQFF.

This chain uses TRBV11-2 with TRBJ2-1; TCRdb reports TRBD1, a call that lacks DNA to check it against. This CDR3 is 15 amino acids long. Germline assignment: CDR1 SGHAT and CDR2 FQNNGV. CDR3 sequence: CASSSLGRGHNEQFF.

V gene TRBV7-9 combines with J gene TRBJ2-7; checking the TCRdb D call of TRBD2 is not possible without DNA. Germline CDR1 reads SEHNR; CDR2 reads FQNEAQ (reference sequence). The CDR3 runs 15 residues. The CDR3 region is CASSRLRPTPYEQYF.

The chain employs TRBV7-6 and TRBJ2-5. Germline CDR1 is SGHVS and CDR2 is FNYEAQ. The CDR3 loop spans 14 amino acids. CDR3 in amino acids: CASSLAGELETQYF. Using reference TRBV7-6 and TRBJ2-5 for the parts outside the CDR3, the full variable domain is GAGVSQSPRYKVTKRGQDVALRCDPISGHVSLYWYRQALGQGPEFLTYFNYEAQQDKSGLPNDRFSAERPEGSISTLTIQRTEQRDSAMYRCASSLAGELETQYFGPGTRLLVL.

This chain joins TRBV20-1 and TRBJ2-1; there is no DNA to check the TCRdb D call of TRBD2. Germline V gives CDR1 DFQATT, CDR2 SNEGSKA (reference sequence). CDR3 length: 16 residues. CDR3 amino acids: CSARLTSGRHYNEQFF.

The V call is TRBV5-1, the J call TRBJ2-4; checking the TCRdb D call of TRBD1 is not possible without DNA. The CDR3 spans 12 residues. CDR1 is SGHRS and CDR2 is YFSETQ in the germline V gene. CDR3 in amino acids: CASSLDGIALYF.

The V call is TRBV5-5, the J call TRBJ2-3; the TCRdb D gene call, TRBD1, has no DNA to confirm it. This CDR3 has 15 amino acids. The germline gives CDR1 SGHKS, CDR2 YYEKEE (reference sequence). The CDR3 loop reads CASSFDPSPTDTQYF. Combining the CDR3 with reference TRBV5-5 and TRBJ2-3 gives the whole variable domain DAGVTQSPTHLIKTRGQQVTLRCSPISGHKSVSWYQQVLGQGPQFIFQYYEKEERGRGNFPDRFSARQFPNYSSELNVNALLLGDSALYLCASSFDPSPTDTQYFGPGTRLTVL.

The genes are TRBV20-1 and TRBJ2-5. The CDR3 has 14 amino acids. CDR1 is DFQATT, CDR2 SNEGSKA, per germline (reference sequence). The CDR3 here is CSATNETTQETQYF.

The chain is built from TRBV5-1 and TRBJ2-1; TCRdb proposes TRBD1, but this gene call is untestable without DNA. CDR1 and CDR2 from the germline V gene are SGHRS and YFSETQ. The CDR3 sequence is 16 residues long. The CDR3 protein is CASSLGTLGAYNEQFF.

The V call is TRBV7-8, the J call TRBJ2-4; TCRdb indicates TRBD1, and absent DNA this call remains unverified. The germline CDR1 and CDR2 sequences are SGHVS and FQNEAQ. The CDR3 has 20 residues. The CDR3 region is CASSHPLRGADFLAKNIQYF.

This rearrangement joins TRBV12-3 or TRBV12-4 to TRBJ2-1; the TRBD1 assignment by TCRdb is unverifiable without DNA. The CDR3 length is 14 residues. The CDR3: CASSRTGIYNEQFF.

The chain combines TRBV18 with TRBJ2-1; with no DNA, the TCRdb D assignment of TRBD2 cannot be verified. This CDR3 has 16 residues. Germline V CDR1 and CDR2: KGHSH, LQKENI. The chain's CDR3 is CASSPPAGGRYNEQFF.

The chain links TRBV4-1 to TRBJ2-1; the D call from TCRdb, TRBD2, cannot be confirmed without DNA. The CDR3 consists of 16 residues. Germline V CDR1 and CDR2: MGHRA, YSYEKL. The CDR3 is CASSQVKLAGVSEQFF.

The chain couples TRBV24-1 to TRBJ1-5; TCRdb returns TRBD1, unconfirmable since there is no DNA. The length of the CDR3 is 17 residues. From germline, CDR1 is KGHDR and CDR2 SFDVKD. The CDR3 protein is CATSESGTGTVHQPQHF.

The chain recombines TRBV7-9 with TRBJ2-5; TCRdb reports TRBD2, a call that lacks DNA to check it against. The CDR3 is 16 residues long. Germline V lookup: CDR1 SEHNR, CDR2 FQNEAQ (reference sequence). The CDR3 region is CASSHLAGGNQETQYF.